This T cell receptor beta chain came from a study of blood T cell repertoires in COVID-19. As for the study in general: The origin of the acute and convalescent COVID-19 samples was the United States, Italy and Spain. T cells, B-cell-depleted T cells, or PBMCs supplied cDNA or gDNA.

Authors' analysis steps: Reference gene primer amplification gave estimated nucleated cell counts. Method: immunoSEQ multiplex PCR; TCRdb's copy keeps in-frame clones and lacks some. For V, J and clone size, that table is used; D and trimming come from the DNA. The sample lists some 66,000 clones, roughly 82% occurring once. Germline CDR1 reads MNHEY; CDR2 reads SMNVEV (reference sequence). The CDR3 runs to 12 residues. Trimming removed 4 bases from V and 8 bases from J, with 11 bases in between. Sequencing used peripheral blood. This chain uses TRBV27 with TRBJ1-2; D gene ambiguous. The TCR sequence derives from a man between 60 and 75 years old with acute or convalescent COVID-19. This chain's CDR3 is CASSSGTAGYTF. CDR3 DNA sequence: TGTGCCAGCAGTTCGGGAACTGCGGGCTACACCTTC.